Reported below is one TCR beta chain. This specimen belongs to a study of OX40 agonist ivuxolimab in advanced cancers. The CDR3 sequence is 13 residues long. In germline, CDR1 is SGHNT, CDR2 YYREEE (reference sequence). J was trimmed by 3 bases and V by 3 bases; bases with no gene match: 2. Assay used: immunoSEQ multiplex PCR; TCRdb lists only in-frame clones, some missing. The sample lists roughly 28,000 clones; 83% were seen once. Material: CD4+ or CD8+ T cells sorted from blood, obtained in a trial of the OX40 agonist ivuxolimab. The TCR originated in an adult with an advanced solid tumor such as melanoma, head and neck, liver or kidney cancer. The rearrangement joins TRBV5-4 to TRBJ1-1, with 7 positions matching TRBD1. The CDR3 here is CASSWTGDTEAFF. CDR3 sequence (DNA): TGTGCCAGCAGCTGGACAGGCGACACTGAAGCTTTCTTT. The full variable domain, its missing parts supplied by reference TRBV5-4 and TRBJ1-1, is ETGVTQSPTHLIKTRGQQVTLRCSSQSGHNTVSWYQQALGQGPQFIFQYYREEENGRGNFPPRFSGLQFPNYSSELNVNALELDDSALYLCASSWTGDTEAFFGQGTRLTVV.